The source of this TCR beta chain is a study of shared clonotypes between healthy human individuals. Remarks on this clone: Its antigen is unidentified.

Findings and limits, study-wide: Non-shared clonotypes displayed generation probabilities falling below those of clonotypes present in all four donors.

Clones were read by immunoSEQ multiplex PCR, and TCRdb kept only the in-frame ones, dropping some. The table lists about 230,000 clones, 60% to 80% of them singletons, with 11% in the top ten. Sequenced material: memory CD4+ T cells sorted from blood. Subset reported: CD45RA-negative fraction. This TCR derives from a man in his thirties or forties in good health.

This CDR3 is CASSGLAGGNEQFF. DNA of the CDR3: TGTGCCAGCAGCGGACTAGCGGGAGGGAATGAGCAGTTCTTC. This sequence joins TRBV6-1 and TRBJ2-1; the match to TRBD2 covers 15 bases. With 6 bases clipped from V and 7 bases from J, the junction kept 1 base outside the gene matches. In germline, CDR1 is MNHNS, CDR2 SASEGT. The CDR3 runs to 14 residues.